The 32 T cell receptor beta chains listed next were all sequenced from one sample in a study of identical twins. One entry per CDR3 protein results from TCRdb running MiXCR on the 5' RACE reads. Among 410,000 or so distinct CDR3 sequences listed, about 18% were seen once. The sample taken for sequencing was naive T cells sorted from blood. Receptor source: a man aged 45-65 years in good health.

This clonotype was counted a few times. The chain carries TRBV12-3 or TRBV12-4 and TRBJ2-5; D tentatively reads TRBD1 or TRBD2 (5 bases each). The ends were cut back, 4 bases at V and 6 bases at J, with 15 bases in the middle. This CDR3 spans 14 amino acids. In nucleotides, the CDR3 is TGTGCCAGCAGTTACCGAGGGGTGAGGAAGACCCAGTACTTC. This translates into CASSYRGVRKTQYF.

Only a few counts were recorded for this clonotype. This chain joins TRBV6-2 or TRBV6-3 and TRBJ2-7; D remains unclear. Trimming removed 0 bases at V and 0 bases at J, with 6 bases between. The CDR3 runs 14 residues. Germline values: CDR1 MNHEY, CDR2 SVGEGT. CDR3 sequence: CASSYSGDSYEQYF. CDR3 DNA: TGTGCCAGCAGTTACTCTGGGGACTCCTACGAGCAGTACTTC.

The sample holds many counts of this clonotype. This CDR3 is CASRGGDPTGELFF. CDR3 nucleotide sequence: TGCGCCAGCAGGGGCGGCGATCCCACCGGGGAGCTGTTTTTT. J is TRBJ2-2 and V is TRBV5-1; no reliable D call. V was clipped by 5 bases and J by 4 bases, with 12 bases between them. The CDR3 covers 14 residues. Germline CDR1 and CDR2: SGHRS and YFSETQ. Variable domain in full (rest from reference TRBV5-1 and TRBJ2-2): KAGVTQTPRYLIKTRGQQVTLSCSPISGHRSVSWYQQTPGQGLQFLFEYFSETQRNKGNFPGRFSGRQFSNSRSEMNVSTLELGDSALYLCASRGGDPTGELFFGEGSRLTVL.

This clonotype was counted at least ten times. The chain has TRBV25-1 and TRBJ2-7; D call uncertain. V lost 4 bases and J 2 bases, leaving 6 bases between the germline ends. The germline V gene encodes CDR1 MGHDK and CDR2 SYGVNS. The CDR3 totals 12 residues. The CDR3 protein is CASSAVTYEQYF. DNA of the CDR3: TGTGCCAGCAGTGCAGTTACCTACGAGCAGTACTTC.

This clonotype was detected a few times. The rearrangement joins TRBV10-3 to TRBJ2-3, with a possible D match to TRBD2 (6 bases). Germline lookup yields CDR1 ENHRY and CDR2 SYGVKD. V gave up 11 bases and J gave up 2 bases, with 8 bases separating them. This CDR3 contains 11 residues. In DNA, the CDR3 is TGTGCCGTGGGACTCACAGATACGCAGTATTTT. Protein: CAVGLTDTQYF.

The gene calls are TRBV4-3 and TRBJ2-1; 10 bases line up with TRBD2. Germline CDR1 reads LGHNA; CDR2 reads YSLEER. This CDR3 spans 17 amino acids. J gave up 7 bases and V 1 base, and 10 bases lay outside the gene matches. In DNA form, the CDR3 reads TGCGCCAGCAGCCAAGTAAGCGGGGGGGCGTTTTCGAATGAGCAGTTCTTC. It codes for CASSQVSGGAFSNEQFF.

This clonotype was picked up a small number of times. The chain has TRBV7-9 and TRBJ1-5, with D unclear. This CDR3 comprises 13 residues. The ends were cut back, 6 bases at V and 3 bases at J, with 9 bases in the middle. From germline, CDR1 is SEHNR and CDR2 FQNEAQ (reference sequence). The DNA of the CDR3 is TGTGCCAGCAGTGACGGACTCAATCAGCCCCAGCATTTT. Translated: CASSDGLNQPQHF. Drawing the rest from reference TRBV7-9 and TRBJ1-5, the complete variable domain is DTGVSQNPRHKITKRGQNVTFRCDPISEHNRLYWYRQTLGQGPEFLTYFQNEAQLEKSRLLSDRFSAERPKGSFSTLEIQRTEQGDSAMYLCASSDGLNQPQHFGDGTRLSIL.

This clonotype was detected a few times. The chain is built from TRBV5-1 and TRBJ2-2, with 13 nucleotides matching TRBD2. Trimming removed 5 bases from V and 0 bases from J; junction bases left unmatched: 7. The CDR3 runs 18 residues. CDR1 SGHRS and CDR2 YFSETQ come from the germline V gene. The CDR3, as DNA: TGCGCCAGCAGGGGGACTAGCGGGACCGGAGCGAACACCGGGGAGCTGTTTTTT. It translates to CASRGTSGTGANTGELFF. The whole variable domain, filled in from reference TRBV5-1 and TRBJ2-2, reads KAGVTQTPRYLIKTRGQQVTLSCSPISGHRSVSWYQQTPGQGLQFLFEYFSETQRNKGNFPGRFSGRQFSNSRSEMNVSTLELGDSALYLCASRGTSGTGANTGELFFGEGSRLTVL.

This clonotype was counted ten times or more. The V and J genes are TRBV20-1 and TRBJ2-1, with D unresolved. The CDR3 loop spans 13 amino acids. Trimming took 3 bases from V and 0 from J, leaving 6 bases between them. CDR1 and CDR2 (germline): DFQATT, SNEGSKA (reference sequence). CDR3 amino acids: CSASKSSYNEQFF. CDR3 DNA sequence: TGCAGTGCTAGTAAGAGCTCCTACAATGAGCAGTTCTTC.

This clonotype was observed at least ten times. V gene TRBV28 combines with J gene TRBJ2-7; TRBD1 is a possible D gene (5 bases). Trimming pared 6 bases from V and 0 bases from J, leaving 12 bases between. Germline V gives CDR1 MDHEN, CDR2 SYDVKM. This CDR3 spans 14 amino acids. The CDR3 loop reads CASRGAGNSYEQYF. In DNA, the CDR3 is TGTGCCAGCAGAGGGGCAGGGAACTCCTACGAGCAGTACTTC.

This clonotype came up many times. The rearrangement joins TRBV27 to TRBJ1-4; 11 bases line up with TRBD1. The V segment lost 6 bases and the J segment 7 bases; nucleotides outside the gene matches: 22. CDR1 is MNHEY, CDR2 SMNVEV, per germline (reference sequence). The CDR3 is made up of 20 amino acids. CDR3 nucleotides: TGTGCCAGCAGACCTTCTTCCTGGACAGGGGGCGTTCCGGCGGGTGAAAAACTGTTTTTT. Protein product: CASRPSSWTGGVPAGEKLFF.

This clonotype is a singleton in its sample. CDR3 sequence: CASSFGGTGDQPQHF. The CDR3 bases are TGTGCCAGCAGCTTCGGGGGCACGGGGGATCAGCCCCAGCATTTT. V usage is TRBV7-2 and J usage is TRBJ1-5; a possible D gene is TRBD1 (6 bases). This CDR3 has 15 residues. Looked up from germline, CDR1 is SGHTA and CDR2 is FQGNSA. Trimming took 3 bases from V and 5 from J, leaving 14 bases between them. The full variable domain, rest sourced from reference TRBV7-2 and TRBJ1-5, is GAGVSQSPSNKVTEKGKDVELRCDPISGHTALYWYRQSLGQGLEFLIYFQGNSAPDKSGLPSDRFSAERTGGSVSTLTIQRTQQEDSAVYLCASSFGGTGDQPQHFGDGTRLSIL.

This clonotype turned up a few times. The CDR3 DNA follows: TGCGCCAGCAGCCAAGTAGTTCAGTGGGACGAGCAGTACTTC. This encodes CASSQVVQWDEQYF. V gene TRBV4-3 combines with J gene TRBJ2-7; no clear D. The CDR3 loop spans 14 amino acids. The germline V gene encodes CDR1 LGHNA and CDR2 YSLEER. V shed 1 base and J shed 5 bases, with 12 bases lying between them.

The J gene is TRBJ1-5, the V gene TRBV4-1, with a tentative D call TRBD1 (5 bases). From germline, CDR1 is MGHRA and CDR2 YSYEKL. The CDR3 runs to 14 residues. Trimming cost V 1 base and J 6 bases, with 10 bases left between them. The CDR3 reads CASSQGDSRQPQHF. The CDR3 DNA reads as TGCGCCAGCAGCCAAGGCGACAGCCGTCAGCCCCAGCATTTT.

This clonotype was picked up many times. The rearrangement uses TRBV15 and TRBJ2-7; D unclear. Germline CDR1 reads LNHNV; CDR2 reads YYDKDF (reference sequence). The CDR3 has 13 amino acids. With 0 bases removed from V and 3 bases from J, the gap between germline ends came to 6 bases. CDR3 amino acids: CATSRDRSYEQYF. CDR3 nucleotide sequence: TGTGCCACCAGCAGAGACAGAAGCTACGAGCAGTACTTC.

A few counts support this clonotype. The chain carries TRBV12-3 or TRBV12-4 and TRBJ2-3; unclear D gene. V gave up 8 bases and J gave up 0 bases, with 12 bases separating them. This CDR3 is 14 amino acids long. The CDR3 region is CASGRFPSTDTQYF. Here the CDR3 DNA reads TGTGCCAGCGGGCGCTTCCCTAGCACAGATACGCAGTATTTT.

The chain carries TRBV20-1 and TRBJ2-7; TRBD1 aligns across 7 bases. The V gene's germline CDR1 is DFQATT and CDR2 SNEGSKA (reference sequence). V shed 5 bases, J shed 2 bases, and the junction held 6 bases outside the gene matches. The CDR3 sequence is 13 residues long. Here the CDR3 reads CSAPTGIPYEQYF. The CDR3 region has the DNA TGCAGTGCTCCGACAGGGATCCCCTACGAGCAGTACTTC.

The chain carries TRBV20-1 and TRBJ2-3; the match to TRBD1 covers 7 bases. CDR1 is DFQATT, CDR2 SNEGSKA, per germline (reference sequence). The CDR3 contains 15 residues. With V trimmed by 6 bases and J by 1 base, 10 bases remained unmatched. The CDR3 reads CSAEERQGGTDTQYF. DNA for the CDR3: TGCAGTGCCGAGGAGCGACAGGGAGGCACAGATACGCAGTATTTT.

This clonotype was found many times. V usage is TRBV20-1 and J usage is TRBJ2-5; tentatively, D is TRBD1 (5 bases). V lost 2 bases to trimming and J lost 4 bases, with 5 bases between them. Germline-derived CDR1 and CDR2 are DFQATT and SNEGSKA (reference sequence). The CDR3 runs to 11 residues. This chain's CDR3 is CSARRGETQYF. CDR3 sequence (DNA): TGCAGTGCTAGAAGGGGAGAGACCCAGTACTTC.

This clonotype was picked up a small number of times. This chain uses TRBV6-5 with TRBJ1-1; TRBD1 is a possible D gene (6 bases). The CDR3 spans 16 residues. Germline V gene data show CDR1 as MNHEY and CDR2 as SVGAGI. V lost 0 bases and J 5 bases, leaving 16 bases between the germline ends. This chain's CDR3 is CASSYSPPGARTEAFF. CDR3 sequence (DNA): TGTGCCAGCAGTTACTCGCCGCCGGGGGCTAGAACTGAAGCTTTCTTT.

The gene calls are TRBV5-1 and TRBJ1-3; perhaps TRBD1 as D (6 bases). From germline, CDR1 is SGHRS and CDR2 YFSETQ. The CDR3 length is 15 residues. The V gene lost 4 bases and the J gene lost 4 bases, with 15 bases spanning the gap. The CDR3 nucleotides read TGCGCCAGCAGCACCGAGACAGGAGAAGGAAACACCATATATTTT. Translation gives CASSTETGEGNTIYF.

The V and J genes are TRBV28 and TRBJ1-5; tentative D call: TRBD1 (5 bases). From germline, CDR1 is MDHEN and CDR2 SYDVKM. V gave up 6 bases and J gave up 5 bases, with 17 bases separating them. There are 15 residues in the CDR3. CDR3 nucleotides: TGTGCCAGCAGCCCGGGACTGATCCTGGATCAGCCCCAGCATTTT. Its translation: CASSPGLILDQPQHF.

This clonotype occurred a few times. The rearrangement uses TRBV30 and TRBJ2-5; D unresolved. This CDR3 has 8 residues. Germline V lookup: CDR1 GTSNPN, CDR2 SVGIG (reference sequence). Trimming removed 5 bases at V and 5 bases at J, with 0 bases between. CDR3 loop: CAWETQYF. As DNA, the CDR3 is TGTGCCTGGGAGACCCAGTACTTC. Variable domain in full (rest from reference TRBV30 and TRBJ2-5): SQTIHQWPATLVQPVGSPLSLECTVEGTSNPNLYWYRQAAGRGLQLLFYSVGIGQISSEVPQNLSASRPQDRQFILSSKKLLLSDSGFYLCAWETQYFGPGTRLLVL.

The chain employs TRBV20-1 and TRBJ2-1, with 11 bases matching TRBD2. This CDR3 region has 15 residues. J lost 3 bases, V lost 3 bases, and 4 bases had no gene match. CDR1 and CDR2 from the germline V gene are DFQATT and SNEGSKA (reference sequence). In DNA form, the CDR3 reads TGCAGTGCTAGGCCGACTAGCGGGAACTACAATGAGCAGTTCTTC. Its translation is CSARPTSGNYNEQFF.

The rearrangement links TRBV12-3 or TRBV12-4 to TRBJ2-5, with TRBD2 identical over 7 bases. This CDR3 spans 14 amino acids. V gave up 7 bases and J gave up 1 base; unmatched junction bases: 6. CDR3 DNA: TGTGCCAGCACCTGGGGAGGGCTCCAAGAGACCCAGTACTTC. Translated, it gives CASTWGGLQETQYF.

This clonotype has more than one count but fewer than ten. This chain uses TRBV7-2 with TRBJ2-5; D unresolved. Germline-derived CDR1 and CDR2 are SGHTA and FQGNSA. Between the trimmed V and J ends, which lost 3 bases and 1 base, there was a span of 12 bases. CDR3 length equals 15 residues. The CDR3 nucleotides read TGTGCCAGCAGCTTTCTACGGCCCCTCCAAGAGACCCAGTACTTC. Residues: CASSFLRPLQETQYF.

The CDR3 reads CASSLGGLAGETQYF. DNA for the CDR3: TGTGCCAGCAGCTTAGGAGGACTAGCGGGAGAGACCCAGTACTTC. The rearrangement links TRBV7-6 to TRBJ2-5; 11 positions match TRBD2. CDR3 size: 15 residues. CDR1 is SGHVS, CDR2 FNYEAQ, per germline. Trimming cost V 1 base and J 4 bases; bases outside gene matches: 2.

There are many counts of this clonotype. The V gene is TRBV28, the J gene TRBJ2-4, with D uncertain. This CDR3 has 16 residues. Trimming left V 3 bases short and J 3 bases short, with 15 bases between. Germline-derived CDR1 and CDR2 are MDHEN and SYDVKM. The CDR3 sequence: CASSFLGETYKNIQYF. The CDR3 coding sequence is TGTGCCAGCAGTTTCTTGGGCGAAACCTACAAAAACATTCAGTACTTC.

The chain has TRBV28 and TRBJ1-4; TRBD1 is a possible D gene (6 bases). V gave up 8 bases and J gave up 5 bases, with 15 bases separating them. The CDR3 runs 14 residues. CDR1 is MDHEN and CDR2 is SYDVKM in the germline V gene. The CDR3 DNA reads TGTGCCAGCGGGATCGGACAGAAGAATGAAAAACTGTTTTTT. Translation: CASGIGQKNEKLFF.

This clonotype was found a few times. The chain uses TRBV27 and TRBJ2-1; TRBD2 matches at 11 bases. The ends lost 3 bases at V and 6 bases at J; junction bases unmatched: 10. The CDR3 loop spans 17 amino acids. The germline V gene has CDR1 MNHEY and CDR2 SMNVEV (reference sequence). For the CDR3, the DNA is TGTGCCAGCAGTTTCATAGCGGGAGGGCTTAATTTCAATGAGCAGTTCTTC. Protein: CASSFIAGGLNFNEQFF.

This clonotype has at least ten counts. This chain links TRBV12-3 or TRBV12-4 with TRBJ2-2, with TRBD1 identical over 10 bases. The CDR3 extends over 14 amino acids. V shed 6 bases, J shed 4 bases, and the junction held 2 bases outside the gene matches. The CDR3 loop reads CASRWTGGTGELFF. CDR3 nucleotide sequence: TGTGCCAGCAGATGGACAGGGGGCACCGGGGAGCTGTTTTTT.

The V and J genes are TRBV20-1 and TRBJ2-7; TRBD2 matches 7 bases. Germline V gene sequence: CDR1 DFQATT, CDR2 SNEGSKA (reference sequence). Unmatched junction bases numbered 9, after V lost 5 bases and J lost 2 bases. This CDR3 contains 14 residues. The CDR3 reads CSAYSGTTTYEQYF. The CDR3, as DNA: TGCAGTGCTTACTCCGGGACTACAACCTACGAGCAGTACTTC.